The 22 T cell receptor beta chains listed next were all sequenced from one sample in a study of T cell changes during pregnancy in multiple sclerosis. The assay was immunoSEQ multiplex PCR, and TCRdb's table has in-frame clones only and misses some. The sample lists tens of thousands of clones, 90% to 95% occurring once. This specimen was CD4+ T cells from peripheral blood mononuclear cells, taken before pregnancy. The receptors stem from a female donor with multiple sclerosis, enrolled in a pregnancy study.

The V call is TRBV6-1, the J call TRBJ2-7; D is possibly TRBD2 (7 bases). Trimming pared 4 bases from V and 3 bases from J, leaving 13 bases between. From germline, CDR1 is MNHNS and CDR2 SASEGT. The CDR3 is 14 amino acids. CDR3 loop: CASSVGGAGYEQYF. Here the CDR3 DNA reads TGTGCCAGCAGTGTAGGGGGGGCCGGCTACGAGCAGTACTTC.

CDR3 protein: CASIAGPQGKFEAFF. CDR3 nucleotides: TGTGCCAGCATAGCGGGACCACAGGGAAAATTTGAAGCTTTCTTT. The rearrangement joins TRBV25-1 to TRBJ1-1; possibly TRBD1 for D (6 bases). CDR1 is MGHDK and CDR2 is SYGVNS in the germline V gene. Trimming left V 7 bases short and J 7 bases short, with 22 bases between. This CDR3 has 15 residues. Variable domain in full (rest from reference TRBV25-1 and TRBJ1-1): EADIYQTPRYLVIGTGKKITLECSQTMGHDKMYWYQQDPGMELHLIHYSYGVNSTEKGDLSSESTVSRIRTEHFPLTLESARPSHTSQYLCASIAGPQGKFEAFFGQGTRLTVV.

This clone was observed once. The CDR3, as DNA: TGTGCCAGCAGCTTGGCATCATTTCGGGGGGGCCGGGCCCAGTACTTC. It codes for CASSLASFRGGRAQYF. The V and J genes are TRBV5-6 and TRBJ2-5; 8 nucleotides agree with TRBD2. With 0 bases clipped from V and 9 bases from J, the junction kept 13 bases outside the gene matches. The germline V gene encodes CDR1 SGHDT and CDR2 YYEEEE. The CDR3 runs 16 residues.

J is TRBJ2-2 and V is TRBV9, with D uncertain. Germline V CDR1 and CDR2: SGDLS, YYNGEE. V lost 4 bases to trimming and J lost 7 bases, with 8 bases between them. CDR3 length: 12 residues. The CDR3 nucleotides are TGTGCCAGCAGCCTAATTAACGGGGAGCTGTTTTTT. The encoded protein is CASSLINGELFF.

The sample holds one count of this clone. The rearrangement joins TRBV18 to TRBJ1-1, with 7 bases lining up with TRBD1. Germline V gene lookup returns CDR1 KGHSH and CDR2 LQKENI. CDR3 length: 14 amino acids. V lost 0 bases to trimming and J lost 11 bases; unmatched junction nucleotides: 9. CDR3 coding DNA: TGTGCCAGCTCACCACCGGGGGACAGCGGACGGGCTTTCTTT. This sequence encodes CASSPPGDSGRAFF.

The V gene is TRBV19, the J gene TRBJ1-2, with D unresolved. V was clipped by 3 bases and J by 0 bases, with 14 bases between them. The CDR3 covers 16 residues. Germline values: CDR1 LNHDA, CDR2 SQIVND (reference sequence). The CDR3 region has the DNA TGTGCCAGTAGTATGAACCGGGTCCCTGCTAACTATGGCTACACCTTC. Translating gives CASSMNRVPANYGYTF.

The CDR3 DNA is TGTGCCAGCAGCTTAGACGGGGCCGGAGGGCCTTTCTTT. It is translated as CASSLDGAGGPFF. The genes are TRBV11-2 and TRBJ1-1, with D maybe TRBD1 (5 bases). From germline, CDR1 is SGHAT and CDR2 FQNNGV. V lost 0 bases and J lost 12, with 14 bases in between. This CDR3 is built from 13 residues.

The gene calls are TRBV7-2 and TRBJ2-7, with D perhaps TRBD2 (7 bases). CDR1 is SGHTA and CDR2 is FQGNSA in the germline V gene. This CDR3 is 15 amino acids long. V gave up 0 bases and J gave up 2 bases, with 11 bases separating them. The CDR3 DNA sequence: TGTGCCAGCAGCTTAGCGGGGGGGGCTACCTACGAGCAGTACTTC. It specifies CASSLAGGATYEQYF. Filled out from reference TRBV7-2 and TRBJ2-7, the complete variable domain reads GAGVSQSPSNKVTEKGKDVELRCDPISGHTALYWYRQSLGQGLEFLIYFQGNSAPDKSGLPSDRFSAERTGGSVSTLTIQRTQQEDSAVYLCASSLAGGATYEQYFGPGTRLTVT.

This clone was counted between two and nine times. V and J are TRBV30 and TRBJ1-2, with TRBD1 as a possible D gene (5 bases). This CDR3 region has 14 residues. The V gene's germline CDR1 is GTSNPN and CDR2 SVGIG (reference sequence). The germline V and J ends were trimmed by 4 bases and 6 bases, with 18 bases remaining between them. The CDR3 protein is CAWKWGRGMDGYTF. CDR3 coding DNA: TGTGCCTGGAAGTGGGGGAGGGGAATGGATGGCTACACCTTC.

The chain links TRBV18 to TRBJ1-1; tentative D call: TRBD1 (5 bases). The germline V and J ends were trimmed by 3 bases and 7 bases, with 18 bases remaining between them. This CDR3 spans 15 amino acids. Germline CDR1 reads KGHSH; CDR2 reads LQKENI. The CDR3 DNA sequence: TGTGCCAGCTCACCTCCCCAGAGGACAAGCTTTGAAGCTTTCTTT. Amino acids: CASSPPQRTSFEAFF.

This rearrangement joins TRBV4-3 to TRBJ2-7, with 10 bases fitting TRBD1. Looked up from germline, CDR1 is LGHNA and CDR2 is YSLEER. The CDR3 loop spans 14 amino acids. J lost 2 bases, V lost 4 bases, and 2 bases had no gene match. CDR3 sequence: CASSRDRGTYEQYF. The CDR3 bases are TGCGCCAGCAGCCGGGACAGGGGTACCTACGAGCAGTACTTC.

J is TRBJ2-3 and V is TRBV11-2; the D is unclear. There are 15 residues in the CDR3. Germline CDR1 reads SGHAT; CDR2 reads FQNNGV. V lost 1 base and J 2 bases, leaving 10 bases between the germline ends. The CDR3 sequence is CASSLGVAPTDTQYF. The CDR3 DNA follows: TGTGCCAGCAGCTTAGGGGTAGCCCCCACAGATACGCAGTATTTT.

The chain has TRBV30 and TRBJ1-5, with 9 bases matching TRBD1. The CDR3 runs 15 residues. The J segment lost 1 base and the V segment lost 3 bases, leaving 4 bases of the junction unmatched. The germline gives CDR1 GTSNPN, CDR2 SVGIG (reference sequence). The DNA of the CDR3 is TGTGCCTGGAGGCTACAGGGGGCGAGCAATCAGCCCCAGCATTTT. This encodes CAWRLQGASNQPQHF.

The chain is built from TRBV5-5 and TRBJ1-3; D is undetermined. CDR1 and CDR2 (germline): SGHKS, YYEKEE (reference sequence). The CDR3 totals 13 residues. V gave up 3 bases and J gave up 4 bases, with 8 bases separating them. In nucleotides, the CDR3 is TGTGCCAGCAGCTCCCAGAGGGGAAACACCATATATTTT. Encoded protein: CASSSQRGNTIYF.

V is TRBV19 and J is TRBJ2-7; possibly TRBD2 for D (6 bases). Trimming took off 0 bases at V and 2 bases at J, with 17 bases between the two ends. This CDR3 comprises 17 residues. Germline values: CDR1 LNHDA, CDR2 SQIVND (reference sequence). CDR3 nucleotides: TGTGCCAGTAGTATAGAGCTCCCCGCGGGGTACCCCTACGAGCAGTACTTC. It codes for CASSIELPAGYPYEQYF.

The chain links TRBV18 to TRBJ2-3; TRBD2 matches 12 bases. CDR1 and CDR2 (germline): KGHSH, LQKENI. V lost 1 base to trimming and J lost 1 base; unmatched junction nucleotides: 0. The CDR3 is 16 amino acids. This CDR3 is CASSPRTSGGTDTQYF. The CDR3 DNA sequence: TGTGCCAGCTCACCACGGACTAGCGGGGGCACAGATACGCAGTATTTT.

This clone occurred a few times. V usage is TRBV7-9 and J usage is TRBJ2-5; D ambiguous. In germline, CDR1 is SEHNR, CDR2 FQNEAQ (reference sequence). V was cut by 7 bases and J by 7 bases, with 13 bases left in between. The CDR3 totals 12 residues. The CDR3 sequence is CASTPTGWTQYF. CDR3 in DNA: TGTGCCAGCACGCCAACCGGGTGGACCCAGTACTTC.

The J gene is TRBJ1-1, the V gene TRBV21-1; the table's D call, TRBD1, was not checked against the DNA. TRBV21-1 is given as a pseudogene. The CDR3 is 17 amino acids. CDR3 loop: CASSKAGPAGTGVEAFF. CDR3 in DNA: TGTGCCAGCAGCAAAGCGGGACCCGCCGGGACAGGGGTTGAAGCTTTCTTT.

The gene calls are TRBV30 and TRBJ1-3, with TRBD1 matching over 7 bases. Trimming removed 0 bases from V and 4 bases from J; junction bases left unmatched: 6. CDR1 and CDR2 from the germline V gene are GTSNPN and SVGIG (reference sequence). This CDR3 spans 15 amino acids. The DNA for the CDR3 is TGTGCCTGGAGTGTACAGGGGACTTCAGGAAACACCATATATTTT. Encoded protein: CAWSVQGTSGNTIYF.

The chain recombines TRBV30 with TRBJ1-5; tentative D call: TRBD1 (6 bases). The CDR3 runs 15 residues. CDR1 is GTSNPN and CDR2 is SVGIG in the germline V gene (reference sequence). Trimming stripped 3 bases from V and 1 base from J, with 13 bases between. CDR3 loop: CAWSKTGKSNQPQHF. CDR3 DNA sequence: TGTGCCTGGAGCAAAACAGGGAAAAGCAATCAGCCCCAGCATTTT.

V usage is TRBV7-8 and J usage is TRBJ2-5; D is perhaps TRBD2 (6 bases). Germline V gives CDR1 SGHVS, CDR2 FQNEAQ. Trimming took off 1 base at V and 3 bases at J, with 6 bases between the two ends. The CDR3 covers 13 residues. As DNA, the CDR3 is TGTGCCAGCAGCTTAGTAGCGGAAGAGACCCAGTACTTC. Translating it yields CASSLVAEETQYF.

The rearrangement links TRBV7-3 to TRBJ2-7, with 11 bases that match TRBD2. This CDR3 has 14 residues. Germline V gene lookup returns CDR1 SGHTA and CDR2 FQGTGA. V was clipped by 5 bases and J by 9 bases; unmatched bases: 9. CDR3 DNA sequence: TGTGCCAGCAGCCGAGGGACTAGCGGTACCGGGCAGTACTTC. Protein sequence: CASSRGTSGTGQYF.